The 24 T cell receptor beta chains listed next were all sequenced from one sample in a study of CD8+ T cells in alopecia areata. Sequencing templates came from extracted RNA that was reverse transcribed into cDNA. Only in-frame clones appear in the TCRdb table, and some are missing; sequencing was by immunoSEQ multiplex PCR. Found here are hundreds of thousands of clones, less than 80% of them singletons; the top ten hold around 1.2%. Sequences were derived from CD4+ T cells sorted from blood, sampled at week 0. These receptors all come from a human donor with alopecia areata.

The chain employs TRBV30 and TRBJ1-5, with 8 bases matching TRBD1. Trimming cost V 1 base and J 6 bases; bases outside gene matches: 5. Germline CDR1 GTSNPN, CDR2 SVGIG (reference sequence). The CDR3 consists of 14 residues. CDR3: CAWSGGQGSQPQHF. The CDR3 DNA follows: TGTGCCTGGAGTGGCGGACAGGGTAGTCAGCCCCAGCATTTT.

This clone was counted once. The chain joins TRBV5-6 to TRBJ1-5, with a tentative D call TRBD1 (5 bases). Germline CDR1 SGHDT, CDR2 YYEEEE. Trimming took off 6 bases at V and 5 bases at J, with 24 bases between the two ends. This CDR3 spans 17 amino acids. The CDR3, as DNA: TGTGCCAGCATCCAAACCCCCCGGCGGGGGAACCATCAGCCCCAGCATTTT. Amino acids: CASIQTPRRGNHQPQHF.

The chain uses TRBV11-2 and TRBJ1-1; tentative D call: TRBD1 (6 bases). CDR3 length equals 13 residues. V lost 6 bases to trimming and J lost 1 base, with 9 bases between them. Per the germline V gene, CDR1 is SGHAT and CDR2 is FQNNGV. The CDR3 loop is CASRPGENTEAFF. The CDR3 DNA reads as TGTGCCAGCAGGCCAGGGGAGAACACTGAAGCTTTCTTT.

A single count supports this clone. This chain joins TRBV7-9 and TRBJ1-1, with 8 positions matching TRBD1. The CDR3 consists of 15 residues. Germline CDR1 and CDR2: SEHNR and FQNEAQ (reference sequence). After removal of 5 bases from V and 6 bases from J, the junction contained 11 bases not matched to a gene. CDR3 sequence (DNA): TGTGCCAGCAGCACCCCCGTGACAGGGGAGGCTGAAGCTTTCTTT. Translated, it gives CASSTPVTGEAEAFF.

CDR3 coding DNA: TGTGCCAGCAGCGTGGGCTCCCATAGCACAGATACGCAGTATTTT. Amino acid sequence: CASSVGSHSTDTQYF. V is TRBV9 and J is TRBJ2-3; D not resolved. V was shortened by 2 bases and J by 0 bases, with 10 bases between the two germline ends. Per the germline V gene, CDR1 is SGDLS and CDR2 is YYNGEE. The CDR3 sequence is 15 residues long. Full variable domain (remainder filled in from reference TRBV9 and TRBJ2-3): DSGVTQTPKHLITATGQRVTLRCSPRSGDLSVYWYQQSLDQGLQFLIQYYNGEERAKGNILERFSAQQFPDLHSELNLSSLELGDSALYFCASSVGSHSTDTQYFGPGTRLTVL.

Concerning this clone: Other DNA sequences of this sample code for an identical CDR3. The genes are TRBV25-1 and TRBJ2-5, with 8 nucleotides matching TRBD1. V shed 5 bases and J 5 bases; nucleotides not matched to a gene: 4. Germline CDR1 MGHDK, CDR2 SYGVNS. CDR3 length: 13 amino acids. CDR3 sequence reads: CASSQGARETQYF. CDR3 DNA sequence: TGTGCCAGCAGTCAGGGGGCTAGGGAGACCCAGTACTTC.

The chain carries TRBV29-1 and TRBJ2-3; perhaps TRBD1 as D (6 bases). CDR1 SQVTM and CDR2 ANQGSEA come from the germline V gene. The CDR3 is 14 residues long. V was cut by 0 bases and J by 2 bases, with 9 bases left in between. This CDR3 reads CSVEDTGLTDTQYF. The CDR3 DNA sequence: TGCAGCGTTGAAGATACAGGGCTCACAGATACGCAGTATTTT.

The rearrangement links TRBV5-1 to TRBJ2-6, with a weak D call TRBD1 (6 bases). CDR3 length: 14 residues. The V gene's germline CDR1 is SGHRS and CDR2 YFSETQ. Trimming stripped 4 bases from V and 1 base from J, with 6 bases between. The CDR3 DNA is TGCGCCAGCAGCGACAGGTCTGGGGCCAACGTCCTGACTTTC. Its translation is CASSDRSGANVLTF. Full variable domain (rest looked up from reference TRBV5-1 and TRBJ2-6): KAGVTQTPRYLIKTRGQQVTLSCSPISGHRSVSWYQQTPGQGLQFLFEYFSETQRNKGNFPGRFSGRQFSNSRSEMNVSTLELGDSALYLCASSDRSGANVLTFGAGSRLTVL.

CDR3 sequence: CASSANPGQGGETQYF. In DNA, the CDR3 is TGTGCCAGCAGCGCTAACCCGGGACAGGGGGGAGAGACCCAGTACTTC. This chain uses TRBV9 with TRBJ2-5; 11 bases are a match to TRBD1. This CDR3 contains 16 residues. With 3 bases clipped from V and 4 bases from J, the junction kept 8 bases outside the gene matches. Germline assignment: CDR1 SGDLS and CDR2 YYNGEE.

This clone has more than one count but fewer than ten. The junction does not match germline at one end; this may be a read error. The J gene is TRBJ2-1, the V gene TRBV7-2, with TRBD2 identical over 8 bases. This CDR3 region has 17 residues. From germline, CDR1 is SGHTA and CDR2 FQGNSA. The CDR3 DNA is TGTGCCAGCAGCTTAGTGCTGAGGACTAGCTCCCACAATGAGCAGTTCTTC. Translating it yields CASSLVLRTSSHNEQFF.

The gene calls are TRBV19 and TRBJ1-2; 8 positions agree with TRBD1. CDR1 is LNHDA and CDR2 is SQIVND in the germline V gene (reference sequence). The CDR3 is made up of 12 amino acids. The V and J ends lost 4 bases and 7 bases, in that order; junction bases with no gene match: 2. The CDR3, as DNA: TGTGCCAGTAGTACAGGGGGCTCTGGCTACACCTTC. This gives the protein CASSTGGSGYTF.

V gene TRBV7-2 combines with J gene TRBJ1-2, with D possibly TRBD1 on 6 matching bases. The CDR3 loop spans 15 amino acids. The germline V and J ends were trimmed by 6 bases and 0 bases, with 14 bases remaining between them. CDR1 and CDR2 from the germline V gene are SGHTA and FQGNSA. CDR3 nucleotides: TGTGCCAGCAGTTTCGACAGGCTAGCTAACTATGGCTACACCTTC. Protein sequence: CASSFDRLANYGYTF. The entire variable domain, with the rest obtained from reference TRBV7-2 and TRBJ1-2, is as follows: GAGVSQSPSNKVTEKGKDVELRCDPISGHTALYWYRQSLGQGLEFLIYFQGNSAPDKSGLPSDRFSAERTGGSVSTLTIQRTQQEDSAVYLCASSFDRLANYGYTFGSGTRLTVV.

The genes are TRBV30 and TRBJ2-1; D remains unclear. Germline CDR1 GTSNPN, CDR2 SVGIG (reference sequence). This CDR3 region has 12 residues. Between the trimmed V and J ends, which lost 3 bases and 14 bases, there was a span of 17 bases. In DNA form, the CDR3 reads TGTGCCTGGAGCCTGGAAGGGCCCGGAAAGTTCTTC. This codes for CAWSLEGPGKFF.

V and J are TRBV27 and TRBJ1-5; D unresolved. The germline V gene encodes CDR1 MNHEY and CDR2 SMNVEV (reference sequence). CDR3 length equals 13 residues. Trimming removed 8 bases at V and 4 bases at J, with 12 bases between. The DNA for the CDR3 is TGTGCCAGCCGCGGACGGGGAAATCAGCCCCAGCATTTT. Its translation: CASRGRGNQPQHF.

The V and J genes are TRBV6-6 and TRBJ1-6; the match to TRBD1 covers 11 bases. The germline CDR1 and CDR2 sequences are MNHNY and SVGAGI (reference sequence). Trimming cost V 10 bases and J 8 bases; bases outside gene matches: 10. CDR3 length: 15 amino acids. CDR3 residues: CATALGQGAHSPLHF. The CDR3 DNA reads as TGTGCCACCGCACTCGGACAGGGGGCTCATTCACCCCTCCACTTT.

Points on this clone: The same CDR3 arises from other DNA sequences in this sample as well. This chain uses TRBV29-1 with TRBJ2-5, with 9 bases that match TRBD1. The CDR3 covers 12 residues. Per germline, CDR1 SQVTM and CDR2 ANQGSEA. V lost 6 bases to trimming and J lost 3 bases; unmatched junction nucleotides: 2. The CDR3 DNA sequence: TGCAGCGTCCGGACAGGGGAAGAGACCCAGTACTTC. Amino acid sequence: CSVRTGEETQYF.

This clone has just one count. V gene TRBV2 combines with J gene TRBJ2-3, with a weak D call TRBD2 (6 bases). Looked up from germline, CDR1 is SNHLY and CDR2 is FYNNEI. This CDR3 spans 14 amino acids. V was shortened by 2 bases and J by 5 bases, with 11 bases between the two germline ends. The CDR3 bases are TGTGCCAGCAGTGAAACTATGGGGGGAGATACGCAGTATTTT. Translating gives CASSETMGGDTQYF.

The CDR3 DNA follows: TGCAGCGTTGAGGGGGCACAGGGGGCCAGGGGGACCCAGTACTTC. The encoded protein is CSVEGAQGARGTQYF. The chain has TRBV29-1 and TRBJ2-5, with 9 bases lining up with TRBD1. The CDR3 runs 15 residues. Germline CDR1 is SQVTM and CDR2 is ANQGSEA. The V and J ends lost 3 bases and 7 bases, in that order; junction bases with no gene match: 12.

The chain combines TRBV5-1 with TRBJ2-7, with D possibly matching TRBD2 (6 bases). The CDR3 spans 13 residues. Trimming removed 6 bases from V and 0 bases from J, with 10 bases in between. Germline V gene sequence: CDR1 SGHRS, CDR2 YFSETQ. The CDR3 nucleotides are TGCGCCAGCACTGGAGGGATCTCCTACGAGCAGTACTTC. This encodes CASTGGISYEQYF. Filled out from reference TRBV5-1 and TRBJ2-7, the complete variable domain reads KAGVTQTPRYLIKTRGQQVTLSCSPISGHRSVSWYQQTPGQGLQFLFEYFSETQRNKGNFPGRFSGRQFSNSRSEMNVSTLELGDSALYLCASTGGISYEQYFGPGTRLTVT.

The sample holds a few counts of this clone. The chain employs TRBV30 and TRBJ2-3; 7 bases are shared with TRBD1. The V segment lost 3 bases and the J segment 0 bases; nucleotides outside the gene matches: 9. CDR1 and CDR2 from the germline V gene are GTSNPN and SVGIG (reference sequence). There are 16 residues in the CDR3. The chain's CDR3 is CAWRATRDSSTDTQYF. The CDR3 bases are TGTGCCTGGAGAGCAACCCGGGACAGTAGCACAGATACGCAGTATTTT.

This clone was recorded a few times. The chain joins TRBV29-1 to TRBJ1-4, with TRBD1 matching 8 bases. The CDR3 contains 15 residues. CDR1 is SQVTM and CDR2 is ANQGSEA in the germline V gene. J lost 6 bases, V lost 5 bases, and 11 bases had no gene match. In nucleotides, the CDR3 is TGCAGCGTTCGTCAGGGGGCCGTTGGTGATGAAAAACTGTTTTTT. This gives the protein CSVRQGAVGDEKLFF.

This clone was found once. The chain combines TRBV5-1 with TRBJ2-7, with D hard to call. CDR1 is SGHRS, CDR2 YFSETQ, per germline. V was trimmed by 8 bases and J by 6 bases, leaving 18 bases between them. The CDR3 consists of 13 residues. The DNA of the CDR3 is TGCGCCAGTAAGGCCAGTACCCTTAGCGAGCAGTACTTC. It codes for CASKASTLSEQYF.

The chain has TRBV5-1 and TRBJ2-5, with D uncertain. Germline loops: CDR1 SGHRS, CDR2 YFSETQ. CDR3 size: 14 residues. V was cut by 1 base and J by 0 bases, with 7 bases left in between. The CDR3: CASSLPANQETQYF. CDR3 in DNA: TGCGCCAGCAGCTTGCCCGCTAACCAAGAGACCCAGTACTTC.

The chain carries TRBV30 and TRBJ2-7; 14 bases map to TRBD2. There are 16 residues in the CDR3. Germline V gene sequence: CDR1 GTSNPN, CDR2 SVGIG (reference sequence). Trimming took 5 bases from V and 0 from J; bases not matched to a gene: 6. The CDR3 protein is CAWAGLAGASSYEQYF. As DNA, the CDR3 is TGTGCCTGGGCGGGACTAGCGGGGGCCTCCTCCTACGAGCAGTACTTC. Complete variable domain (other parts from reference TRBV30 and TRBJ2-7): SQTIHQWPATLVQPVGSPLSLECTVEGTSNPNLYWYRQAAGRGLQLLFYSVGIGQISSEVPQNLSASRPQDRQFILSSKKLLLSDSGFYLCAWAGLAGASSYEQYFGPGTRLTVT.